The rows below give T cell receptor beta chains drawn from one sample of a study of blood T cell repertoires in COVID-19. Sequencing was performed with immunoSEQ multiplex PCR; in TCRdb, only in-frame clones are kept and a portion is missing. The sample shows 430,000 or so clones, roughly 90% of them seen only once. The sequenced sample consisted of PBMCs or T cells enriched from blood (not recorded which). These receptors were obtained from a middle-aged woman who had recovered from COVID-19. Both conserved end residues are part of each CDR3. D genes are given only for firm matches. Clone size is stated in some rows and not others, as once, few, many or a class when expanded.

d_call: TRBD1; clone_size: NA; j_call: TRBJ2-3; cdr3_length: 19; v_call: TRBV4-2; cdr3_aa: CASSRTGTGALETTDTQYF; cdr3_nt: TGTGCCAGCAGCCGAACCGGGACAGGGGCGTTGGAAACGACAGATACGCAGTATTTT
d_call: NA; clone_size: NA; j_call: TRBJ2-2; cdr3_length: 15; v_call: TRBV13; cdr3_aa: CASRIQGSGTGELFF; cdr3_nt: TGTGCCAGCAGAATTCAGGGTTCAGGCACCGGGGAGCTGTTTTTT
d_call: TRBD1; clone_size: once; j_call: TRBJ1-1; cdr3_length: 14; v_call: TRBV27; cdr3_aa: CASSFGQGVSEAFF; cdr3_nt: TGTGCCAGCAGTTTCGGACAGGGGGTTAGTGAAGCTTTCTTT
d_call: TRBD1; clone_size: once; j_call: TRBJ1-2; cdr3_length: 13; v_call: TRBV4-3; cdr3_aa: CASSQGTGNGYTF; cdr3_nt: TGCGCCAGCAGCCAGGGGACAGGGAATGGCTACACCTTC
d_call: TRBD1; clone_size: NA; j_call: TRBJ1-5; cdr3_length: 19; v_call: TRBV6-2/TRBV6-3; cdr3_aa: CASSYSGTGTGLYHQPQHF; cdr3_nt: TGTGCCAGCAGTTACTCCGGGACAGGGACAGGGCTTTACCATCAGCCCCAGCATTTT
d_call: NA; clone_size: NA; j_call: TRBJ2-3; cdr3_length: 14; v_call: TRBV7-8; cdr3_aa: CASSPTSDNRTQYF; cdr3_nt: TGTGCCAGCAGCCCAACCTCTGACAATCGAACGCAGTATTTT
d_call: NA; clone_size: NA; j_call: TRBJ1-5; cdr3_length: 16; v_call: TRBV24-1; cdr3_aa: CATLSRYGGSNQPQHF; cdr3_nt: TGTGCCACGTTAAGCCGATACGGGGGTAGCAATCAGCCCCAGCATTTT
d_call: TRBD1; clone_size: few; j_call: TRBJ1-2; cdr3_length: 13; v_call: TRBV2; cdr3_aa: CASPGQGNYGYTF; cdr3_nt: TGTGCCAGCCCGGGACAGGGTAACTATGGCTACACCTTC
d_call: NA; clone_size: NA; j_call: TRBJ2-5; cdr3_length: 11; v_call: TRBV12-3/TRBV12-4; cdr3_aa: CASSPGETQYF; cdr3_nt: TGTGCCAGCAGTCCGGGGGAGACCCAGTACTTC
d_call: TRBD2; clone_size: NA; j_call: TRBJ2-7; cdr3_length: 13; v_call: TRBV12-3/TRBV12-4; cdr3_aa: CASRSGTSYEQYF; cdr3_nt: TGTGCCAGCAGGTCTGGGACTAGCTACGAGCAGTACTTC
d_call: TRBD1; clone_size: NA; j_call: TRBJ1-2; cdr3_length: 14; v_call: TRBV11-2; cdr3_aa: CASSPRQGSYGYTF; cdr3_nt: TGTGCCAGCAGCCCACGACAGGGGTCGTATGGCTACACCTTC
d_call: NA; clone_size: NA; j_call: TRBJ1-2; cdr3_length: 15; v_call: TRBV3-1/TRBV3-2; cdr3_aa: CASSQDRTGRGGYTF; cdr3_nt: TGTGCCAGCAGCCAAGATCGCACAGGAAGGGGGGGCTACACCTTC
d_call: TRBD2; clone_size: NA; j_call: TRBJ2-5; cdr3_length: 16; v_call: TRBV27; cdr3_aa: CASSLWASGGQETQYF; cdr3_nt: TGTGCCAGCAGTTTATGGGCTAGCGGGGGCCAAGAGACCCAGTACTTC
d_call: TRBD2; clone_size: NA; j_call: TRBJ2-3; cdr3_length: 15; v_call: TRBV5-1; cdr3_aa: CASSLGGLGTDTQYF; cdr3_nt: TGCGCCAGCAGCTTGGGGGGACTAGGCACAGATACGCAGTATTTT
d_call: NA; clone_size: NA; j_call: TRBJ2-2; cdr3_length: 15; v_call: TRBV4-1; cdr3_aa: CASSQRGSGAGELFF; cdr3_nt: TGCGCCAGCAGCCAAAGGGGGTCAGGGGCCGGGGAGCTGTTTTTT
d_call: TRBD1; clone_size: NA; j_call: TRBJ2-3; cdr3_length: 15; v_call: TRBV10-1; cdr3_aa: CASSESGTGWDTQYF; cdr3_nt: TGCGCCAGCAGTGAGTCCGGGACAGGGTGGGATACGCAGTATTTT
d_call: TRBD1; clone_size: NA; j_call: TRBJ1-2; cdr3_length: 14; v_call: TRBV19; cdr3_aa: CASSIAGGRDGYTF; cdr3_nt: TGTGCCAGTAGTATCGCAGGGGGCCGTGATGGCTACACCTTC
d_call: TRBD2; clone_size: once; j_call: TRBJ2-3; cdr3_length: 16; v_call: TRBV24-1; cdr3_aa: CATSDFTSGSSDTQYF; cdr3_nt: TGTGCCACCAGTGATTTCACTAGCGGGAGTTCAGATACGCAGTATTTT
d_call: TRBD1; clone_size: NA; j_call: TRBJ1-2; cdr3_length: 14; v_call: TRBV7-2; cdr3_aa: CASSLDGQGAGYTF; cdr3_nt: TGTGCCAGCAGCTTAGATGGACAGGGTGCTGGCTACACCTTC
d_call: TRBD1; clone_size: NA; j_call: TRBJ2-7; cdr3_length: 15; v_call: TRBV4-3; cdr3_aa: CASSQTTGTGAEQYF; cdr3_nt: TGCGCCAGCAGCCAAACCACCGGGACAGGGGCCGAGCAGTACTTC
d_call: TRBD2; clone_size: NA; j_call: TRBJ2-3; cdr3_length: 17; v_call: TRBV9; cdr3_aa: CASSVAAGGPTTDTQYF; cdr3_nt: TGTGCCAGCAGCGTCGCTGCGGGAGGGCCAACTACAGATACGCAGTATTTT
d_call: NA; clone_size: once; j_call: TRBJ2-7; cdr3_length: 17; v_call: TRBV29-1; cdr3_aa: CSVKAPGGASGSYEQYF; cdr3_nt: TGCAGCGTTAAGGCTCCGGGGGGCGCGAGCGGCTCCTACGAGCAGTACTTC
d_call: NA; clone_size: NA; j_call: TRBJ2-2; cdr3_length: 14; v_call: TRBV12-5; cdr3_aa: CASGLVTSAGELFF; cdr3_nt: TGTGCTAGTGGTTTGGTAACGAGCGCCGGGGAGCTGTTTTTT
d_call: NA; clone_size: NA; j_call: TRBJ1-1; cdr3_length: 11; v_call: TRBV6-5; cdr3_aa: CASKLDTEAFF; cdr3_nt: TGTGCCAGCAAACTGGACACTGAAGCTTTCTTT
d_call: NA; clone_size: NA; j_call: TRBJ2-3; cdr3_length: 15; v_call: TRBV19; cdr3_aa: CASSLGAGGTDTQYF; cdr3_nt: TGTGCCAGTAGTCTGGGGGCAGGGGGCACAGATACGCAGTATTTT
d_call: TRBD1; clone_size: NA; j_call: TRBJ2-6; cdr3_length: 20; v_call: TRBV27; cdr3_aa: CASSLWGPGQFSSGANVLTF; cdr3_nt: TGTGCCAGCAGTTTATGGGGACCGGGACAGTTCTCCTCTGGGGCCAACGTCCTGACTTTC
d_call: NA; clone_size: NA; j_call: TRBJ2-1; cdr3_length: 11; v_call: TRBV7-2; cdr3_aa: CASTRFDEQFF; cdr3_nt: TGTGCCAGCACCCGTTTCGATGAGCAGTTCTTC
d_call: NA; clone_size: NA; j_call: TRBJ2-5; cdr3_length: 19; v_call: TRBV15; cdr3_aa: CATSRDIGLEGGGQETQYF; cdr3_nt: TGTGCCACCAGCAGAGATATCGGGCTAGAAGGAGGAGGCCAAGAGACCCAGTACTTC
d_call: TRBD2; clone_size: NA; j_call: TRBJ2-7; cdr3_length: 16; v_call: TRBV5-4; cdr3_aa: CASSYYREGLVYEQYF; cdr3_nt: TGTGCCAGCAGCTACTATCGGGAGGGCCTTGTGTACGAGCAGTACTTC
d_call: TRBD1; clone_size: NA; j_call: TRBJ1-4; cdr3_length: 15; v_call: TRBV27; cdr3_aa: CASTTLGAGGEKLFF; cdr3_nt: TGTGCCAGCACCACCCTGGGGGCAGGGGGCGAAAAACTGTTTTTT
d_call: NA; clone_size: NA; j_call: TRBJ1-1; cdr3_length: 15; v_call: TRBV9; cdr3_aa: CASSVEVGDLPEAFF; cdr3_nt: TGTGCCAGCAGCGTAGAGGTAGGGGACTTACCTGAAGCTTTCTTT
d_call: NA; clone_size: NA; j_call: TRBJ2-2; cdr3_length: 15; v_call: TRBV7-7; cdr3_aa: CASSLGGVNTGELFF; cdr3_nt: TGTGCCAGCAGCTTAGGCGGGGTGAACACCGGGGAGCTGTTTTTT
d_call: NA; clone_size: once; j_call: TRBJ1-2; cdr3_length: 15; v_call: TRBV7-9; cdr3_aa: CASSLRGNSNYGYTF; cdr3_nt: TGTGCCAGCAGCTTAAGGGGGAACTCTAACTATGGCTACACCTTC
d_call: NA; clone_size: NA; j_call: TRBJ1-2; cdr3_length: 13; v_call: TRBV4-2; cdr3_aa: CASSLDSNYGYTF; cdr3_nt: TGTGCCAGCAGCCTAGACTCTAACTATGGCTACACCTTC
d_call: NA; clone_size: NA; j_call: TRBJ2-7; cdr3_length: 13; v_call: TRBV3-1/TRBV3-2; cdr3_aa: CASSHVTTYEQYF; cdr3_nt: TGTGCCAGCAGCCACGTTACAACCTACGAGCAGTACTTC
d_call: NA; clone_size: once; j_call: TRBJ1-6; cdr3_length: 19; v_call: TRBV19; cdr3_aa: CASSGQGLLSAPYNSPLHF; cdr3_nt: TGTGCCAGTAGTGGGCAGGGACTACTAAGCGCTCCCTATAATTCACCCCTCCACTTT
d_call: NA; clone_size: NA; j_call: TRBJ1-2; cdr3_length: 13; v_call: TRBV19; cdr3_aa: CASSIWGEDGYTF; cdr3_nt: TGTGCCAGTAGTATCTGGGGAGAGGACGGCTACACCTTC
d_call: TRBD1; clone_size: NA; j_call: TRBJ1-2; cdr3_length: 13; v_call: TRBV6-2/TRBV6-3; cdr3_aa: CASSQPDRAGYTF; cdr3_nt: TGTGCCAGCAGTCAACCAGACAGGGCTGGCTACACCTTC
d_call: NA; clone_size: NA; j_call: TRBJ1-1; cdr3_length: 15; v_call: TRBV3-1/TRBV3-2; cdr3_aa: CASSQDGAGNTEAFF; cdr3_nt: TGTGCCAGCAGCCAAGATGGGGCAGGGAACACTGAAGCTTTCTTT
d_call: TRBD2; clone_size: NA; j_call: TRBJ2-1; cdr3_length: 15; v_call: TRBV4-3; cdr3_aa: CASSPTSGLNNEQFF; cdr3_nt: TGCGCCAGCAGTCCTACTAGCGGATTGAACAATGAGCAGTTCTTC
d_call: TRBD2; clone_size: NA; j_call: TRBJ2-1; cdr3_length: 15; v_call: TRBV5-1; cdr3_aa: CASSLGLAGVNEQFF; cdr3_nt: TGCGCCAGCAGCTTGGGCCTAGCGGGAGTCAATGAGCAGTTCTTC